The 8 T cell receptor beta chains listed next were all sequenced from one sample in a study of blood T cell repertoires in COVID-19 (TCRdb year 2020). Library prep was done by the immunoSEQ multiplex PCR assay. The clones in this table, taken by TCRdb from immuneACCESS, are in-frame only. Not every clone is retained; where verified, under half of the shortfall comes from an unresolved V gene, and the cause of the rest is unknown. Here the sample has 250,000 to 400,000 clones; more than 75% occur a single time. The ten largest clones capture roughly 2.5% of the sample. Sequenced: PBMCs or T cells enriched from blood (not recorded which). The receptor source for this set is a man aged 55 to 70 who had recovered from COVID-19.

The chain recombines TRBV7-8 with TRBJ1-6; D ambiguous. Looked up from germline, CDR1 is SGHVS and CDR2 is FQNEAQ. The V end lost 2 bases, the J end lost 1 base, and 12 bases lay between the germline ends. The CDR3 is 17 residues long. DNA of the CDR3: TGTGCCAGCAGCTTACGGGAAATCAATTCCTATAATTCACCCCTCCACTTT. This sequence encodes CASSLREINSYNSPLHF.

This clone was recorded once. The V gene is TRBV9, the J gene TRBJ1-1; D unclear. From germline, CDR1 is SGDLS and CDR2 YYNGEE. The V end was cut by 2 bases, the J end by 0 bases, with 8 bases between. The CDR3 contains 14 residues. The DNA of the CDR3 is TGTGCCAGCAGCGTTGAGTTTGTGAACACTGAAGCTTTCTTT. Protein sequence: CASSVEFVNTEAFF.

The chain carries TRBV28 and TRBJ1-2; D is possibly TRBD1 (5 bases). The CDR3 spans 13 residues. V lost 6 bases to trimming and J lost 8 bases, with 16 bases between them. CDR1 and CDR2 (germline): MDHEN, SYDVKM. CDR3 nucleotide sequence: TGTGCCAGCAGAAAGACAGCTATGAAGGGCTACACCTTC. Amino acid sequence: CASRKTAMKGYTF.

This clone was seen just once. The chain recombines TRBV7-3 with TRBJ1-4; D is unresolved. Germline V gene lookup returns CDR1 SGHTA and CDR2 FQGTGA. Deletions cut 0 bases from V and 3 bases from J, with 5 bases between. CDR3 length: 14 residues. CDR3 loop: CASSLTPANEKLFF. CDR3 sequence (DNA): TGTGCCAGCAGCTTAACGCCAGCTAATGAAAAACTGTTTTTT.

This chain connects TRBV7-6 to TRBJ2-3; 14 bases are shared with TRBD2. J gave up 4 bases and V 4 bases, and 4 bases lay outside the gene matches. The CDR3 is 16 residues long. Germline V gene sequence: CDR1 SGHVS, CDR2 FNYEAQ. The CDR3 protein is CASSSGLAGVADTQYF. The DNA for the CDR3 is TGTGCCAGCAGCTCGGGACTAGCGGGAGTGGCAGATACGCAGTATTTT.

This chain uses TRBV6-6 with TRBJ1-5, with 9 bases aligning to TRBD1. Germline values: CDR1 MNHNY, CDR2 SVGAGI (reference sequence). This CDR3 spans 17 amino acids. V lost 6 bases, J lost 0 bases, and 9 bases stayed unmatched. As DNA, the CDR3 is TGTGCCAGCAGCCGACGACCGGGACAGGGTAGCAATCAGCCCCAGCATTTT. Protein product: CASSRRPGQGSNQPQHF.

This clone was counted a single time. The sample carries other DNA sequences with the same CDR3. This chain joins TRBV5-1 and TRBJ2-1; D not certain. Germline CDR1 and CDR2: SGHRS and YFSETQ. The CDR3 extends over 14 amino acids. The germline V and J ends were trimmed by 0 bases and 4 bases, with 8 bases remaining between them. The CDR3 spells CASSLGQSYNEQFF. In DNA, the CDR3 is TGCGCCAGCAGCTTGGGACAATCTTACAATGAGCAGTTCTTC.

This chain links TRBV19 with TRBJ1-5; 7 nucleotides line up with TRBD1. V lost 5 bases and J lost 0; bases outside the gene matches: 13. This CDR3 has 18 amino acids. Germline-derived CDR1 and CDR2 are LNHDA and SQIVND (reference sequence). Written as DNA, the CDR3 is TGTGCCAGTAGTGTCAACCGGGACAGACCATATAGCAATCAGCCCCAGCATTTT. Its protein product is CASSVNRDRPYSNQPQHF.